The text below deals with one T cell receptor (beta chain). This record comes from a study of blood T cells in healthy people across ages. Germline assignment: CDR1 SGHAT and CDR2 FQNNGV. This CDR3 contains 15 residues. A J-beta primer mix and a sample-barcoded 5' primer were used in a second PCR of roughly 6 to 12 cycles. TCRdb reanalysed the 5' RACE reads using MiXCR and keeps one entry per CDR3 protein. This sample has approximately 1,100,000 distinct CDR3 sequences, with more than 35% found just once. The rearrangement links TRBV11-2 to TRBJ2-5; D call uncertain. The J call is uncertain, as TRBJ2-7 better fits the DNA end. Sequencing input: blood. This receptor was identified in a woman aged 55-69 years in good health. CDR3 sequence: CASSLDLLGTYEQYF. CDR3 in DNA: TGTGCCAGCAGCTTAGATCTGCTGGGGACCTACGAGCAGTACTTC.